Given below is one TCR beta chain in context. The antigen is not known. The naive CD8 population came from CD45RO-negative cells selected for CCR7, without terminally differentiated effector memory CD45RA+ cells. This entry comes from a study of shared clonotypes between healthy human individuals. Overall study context: Three plates each covered CD4 naive and memory; CD8 naive two, CD8 memory one.

Study-wide results and caveats: Only blood was sampled; tissue repertoires likely differ.

V lost 0 bases and J 3 bases, leaving 12 bases between the germline ends. Germline CDR1 SGHNT, CDR2 YYREEE (reference sequence). CDR3 size: 15 residues. Clones were read by immunoSEQ multiplex PCR, and TCRdb kept only the in-frame ones, dropping some. The table has about 2.1 million clones, around 93% seen once. The sequenced sample consisted of naive CD8+ T cells from PBMCs. The chain links TRBV5-4 to TRBJ1-2; unclear D gene. The clonotype originates from a man younger than 30 in good health. Some clones in this sample may be carry-over from other donors' samples. CDR3 residues: CASSLDEGRHYGYTF. CDR3 coding DNA: TGTGCCAGCAGCTTGGATGAGGGTCGGCACTATGGCTACACCTTC.